This T cell receptor beta chain was found in a study of siplizumab effects on memory and regulatory T cells (dated 2019 in TCRdb). Broadly, across the study: The effect of the anti-CD2 antibody siplizumab on alloreactive T-cell subsets was examined in allogeneic mixed lymphocyte reactions constructed from human PBMCs. What the authors observed across the whole study: Whether proliferating Tregs from siplizumab cultures were suppressive was not functionally confirmed. Sequences below about 10^-5 frequency were poorly captured, so only a minor fraction of alloreactive clones could be mapped to unstimulated subsets. Greater diversity appeared to be present in unstimulated naive T cells than in memory T cells, and a substantial contribution to the alloresponse seemed to be made by naive cells. A naive or memory phenotype could not be assigned to roughly 75-95% of proliferating CD4+ or CD8+ clones. Siplizumab significantly reduced the cumulative frequency of alloreactive sequences traceable to unstimulated CD4+ memory T cells. Among mappable alloreactive CD4+ clones, the Treg-derived fraction averaged about 75% with siplizumab versus roughly 25% in control reactions.

TCRbeta CDR3 sequencing was performed on sorted unstimulated T cells and on proliferating T cells recovered from mixed lymphocyte reactions. Fresh whole blood from approximately ten HLA-typed healthy donors was used to isolate PBMCs. A note on this clone: The specificity of this receptor is unknown. No qualities accompany the bases; no much larger clone lies one base away.

To prepare the library, the immunoSEQ multiplex PCR assay was applied. Approximately 100,000 TCR templates per sample were assayed on the deep sequencing platform. Genomic DNA extracted from sorted T cells was used for TCRbeta CDR3 sequencing. The authors' pipeline ran thus. The R programming language was used for clonal analysis of the TCRbeta CDR3 data. Alloreactive CD4+ and CD8+ clones were identified by comparing unstimulated samples to CFSE-low samples taken after the reaction. Alloreactive CD4+ clones were assigned to regulatory or non-regulatory origin by matching sequences to sorted unstimulated Treg and non-Treg repertoires. The table comes from immuneACCESS by way of TCRdb, which keeps in-frame sequences with V and J called. Part of the clones is missing from these tables; in studies checked, under half for an unresolved V gene and the rest for unknown reasons. The DNA was the basis for D and trimming; V, J and clone size are from that table. The table for this sample lists some 97,000 clones; more than 85% of them were counted only once. The biggest ten clones account for over 0.12% of the sample.

From the cysteine up to the phenylalanine, the CDR3 has a length of 17 residues. The kept DNA is CDR3 alone, 51 bases in frame from the first base. Per the germline V gene, SGHRS is the CDR1 and YFSETQ is the CDR2. V loses 4 bases, J loses 1 base, and the germline ends lie 17 bases apart. This receptor was obtained from a human donor in good health. The specimen sequenced was CD4+ T cells sorted from blood. The chain couples TRBV5-1 to TRBJ2-2; the D gene cannot be named for sure. The nucleotide sequence is given as TGCGCCAGCAGCCGAAGTGTCGGCCCGATGAACACCGGGGAGCTGTTTTTT. It translates to CASSRSVGPMNTGELFF.